Shown below are 26 T cell receptor beta chains from a single sample sequenced in a study of human T cells and chemical hapten exposure (dated by TCRdb to the early 2020s). The library was built by means of RACE. Sequencing took place on a NextSeq 500. Using fastp trimming at Q25 and MiXCR clonotype assembly, TCRdb reanalyzed the public sequencing data and kept in-frame beta chains. Every CDR3 protein is listed once, alongside the most common genes and DNA of its rows. The sample data list about 99,000 distinct CDR3 sequences, and 9.5% to 15% of these were observed just once. Clones ranked in the top ten supply approximately 2.1% of the sample. This specimen's time point label, per the study, means: patch test 1, 2 weeks after DPC sensitization. The treatment or condition label, read with the paper, signifies: therapeutic diphenylcyclopropenone sensitization with weekly scalp DPC. Sequenced here: whole blood, sampled in connection with sensitization to the hapten diphenylcyclopropenone (DPC). The receptor source for this set is a woman aged 40 to 49 with alopecia areata. Some clones in this sample may be carry-over from other donors' samples.

This chain links TRBV12-3 or TRBV12-4 with TRBJ2-3; D gene uncertain. The ends were cut back, 2 bases at V and 0 bases at J, with 0 bases in the middle. This CDR3 contains 12 residues. CDR3 DNA: TGTGCCAGCAGTTTAAGCACAGATACGCAGTATTTT. Protein product: CASSLSTDTQYF.

This clonotype was counted only a few times. The chain recombines TRBV20-1 with TRBJ1-2; D unresolved. This CDR3 region has 10 residues. Germline V gene data show CDR1 as DFQATT and CDR2 as SNEGSKA (reference sequence). Trimming took 1 base from V and 14 from J, leaving 11 bases between them. The CDR3 loop reads CSARAGTGTF. CDR3 bases: TGCAGTGCTAGAGCAGGAACGGGGACCTTC.

Only a few counts were recorded for this clonotype. The V call is TRBV3-1, the J call TRBJ1-1; D is perhaps TRBD1 (5 bases). Trimming took 4 bases from V and 5 from J, leaving 17 bases between them. The CDR3 totals 15 residues. The germline V gene has CDR1 LGHDT and CDR2 YNNKEL (reference sequence). The CDR3 DNA reads as TGTGCCAGCAGCCCGGCCGGGGGAGCGGGGACTGAAGCTTTCTTT. It translates to CASSPAGGAGTEAFF.

The table lists this clonotype with many counts. The CDR3 nucleotides read TGTGCCAGCAGCTTACACAGACACGCGGGGACTGAAGCTTTCTTT. Amino acid sequence: CASSLHRHAGTEAFF. The chain uses TRBV7-6 and TRBJ1-1; no definite D call. Germline-derived CDR1 and CDR2 are SGHVS and FNYEAQ. Between the trimmed V and J ends, which lost 2 bases and 5 bases, there was a span of 15 bases. CDR3 length: 15 amino acids.

The table lists this clonotype with a few counts. The chain is built from TRBV28 and TRBJ2-7; D might be TRBD2 (6 bases). CDR3 size: 13 residues. The V and J ends lost 2 bases and 3 bases respectively, with 8 bases between them. Looked up from germline, CDR1 is MDHEN and CDR2 is SYDVKM. The CDR3 spells CASSLGRRYEQYF. The CDR3 DNA sequence: TGTGCCAGCAGTTTAGGGAGGCGCTACGAGCAGTACTTC.

This clonotype appeared a few times. The chain is built from TRBV20-1 and TRBJ2-5, with D perhaps TRBD2 (6 bases). V shed 4 bases and J shed 5 bases, with 20 bases lying between them. The CDR3 runs 15 residues. Germline CDR1 and CDR2: DFQATT and SNEGSKA (reference sequence). The CDR3 region is CSATSSAGRWETQYF. The CDR3 nucleotides are TGCAGTGCTACTAGTTCTGCGGGAAGGTGGGAGACCCAGTACTTC.

This clonotype has only a few counts. V is TRBV29-1 and J is TRBJ1-4; TRBD1 might be the D (5 bases). Per the germline V gene, CDR1 is SQVTM and CDR2 is ANQGSEA. Between the trimmed V and J ends, which lost 1 base and 8 bases, there was a span of 20 bases. The CDR3 totals 16 residues. As DNA, the CDR3 is TGCAGCGTTGAAGTGGCGTTGGGCCAGGCAGGGGAAAAACTGTTTTTT. Its translation: CSVEVALGQAGEKLFF. The full variable domain, with the rest looked up from reference TRBV29-1 and TRBJ1-4, is SAVISQKPSRDICQRGTSLTIQCQVDSQVTMMFWYRQQPGQSLTLIATANQGSEATYESGFVIDKFPISRPNLTFSTLTVSNMSPEDSSIYLCSVEVALGQAGEKLFFGSGTQLSVL.

This clonotype was seen only a few times. The chain couples TRBV19 to TRBJ2-3; a weak D match, TRBD2 (6 bases). Germline-derived CDR1 and CDR2 are LNHDA and SQIVND (reference sequence). Trimming pared 5 bases from V and 6 bases from J, leaving 12 bases between. The CDR3 extends over 13 amino acids. The CDR3 is CASSSAGLDTQYF. The CDR3 coding sequence is TGTGCCAGTAGTTCTGCGGGGCTCGATACGCAGTATTTT.

This clonotype occurred a few times. This rearrangement joins TRBV30 to TRBJ2-7; D is uncertain. V was trimmed by 3 bases and J by 3 bases, leaving 9 bases between them. Germline values: CDR1 GTSNPN, CDR2 SVGIG (reference sequence). The CDR3 consists of 12 residues. The chain's CDR3 is CAWRLAHYEQYF. Written as DNA, the CDR3 is TGTGCCTGGAGACTGGCCCACTACGAGCAGTACTTC.

This clonotype appeared a few times. V gene TRBV6-1 combines with J gene TRBJ1-5; a possible D gene is TRBD1 (6 bases). CDR3 length equals 15 residues. Germline CDR1 and CDR2: MNHNS and SASEGT. V lost 7 bases and J lost 5, with 18 bases in between. The chain's CDR3 is CASIRRPGADQPQHF. The DNA for the CDR3 is TGTGCCAGCATCCGAAGACCGGGGGCGGATCAGCCCCAGCATTTT.

Note on this clonotype: One end of the junction varies from germline; a read error may be responsible. V and J are TRBV27 and TRBJ2-1, with D tentatively TRBD2 (6 bases). The germline V gene encodes CDR1 MNHEY and CDR2 SMNVEV (reference sequence). The CDR3 has 15 residues. The CDR3 nucleotides are TGTGCCAGCAGTTTGAGGCTAGCGACAAACAATGAGCAGTTATTC. Translated: CASSLRLATNNEQLF.

This clonotype was picked up a small number of times. This chain joins TRBV18 and TRBJ2-5; 14 bases fit TRBD2. Per the germline V gene, CDR1 is KGHSH and CDR2 is LQKENI. The trim removed 3 bases at V and 6 bases at J, leaving 15 bases unmatched. The CDR3 extends over 19 amino acids. CDR3: CASSPRGTSGSRLKQTQYF. Written as DNA, the CDR3 is TGTGCCAGCTCACCCCGGGGGACTAGCGGGAGTCGTCTCAAGCAGACCCAGTACTTC.

This CDR3 reads CASSQGTTGELFF. For the CDR3, the DNA is TGTGCCAGCAGCCAAGGGACCACCGGGGAGCTGTTTTTT. This sequence joins TRBV3-1 and TRBJ2-2; D is uncertain. Germline CDR1 and CDR2: LGHDT and YNNKEL (reference sequence). This CDR3 contains 13 residues. V was cut by 1 base and J by 4 bases, with 4 bases left in between.

This chain links TRBV12-3 or TRBV12-4 with TRBJ2-5; no clear D gene. The CDR3 spans 15 residues. V was shortened by 5 bases and J by 5 bases, with 18 bases between the two germline ends. The CDR3 DNA is TGTGCCAGCAGTAGGACCGTGGCCCTAGAGGAGACCCAGTACTTC. It encodes CASSRTVALEETQYF.

A few counts support this clonotype. The V call is TRBV19, the J call TRBJ1-2; D may be TRBD1 (5 bases). Deletions cut 3 bases from V and 4 bases from J, with 15 bases between. This CDR3 region has 15 residues. The germline V gene has CDR1 LNHDA and CDR2 SQIVND (reference sequence). The CDR3: CASSISQDSAYGYTF. As DNA, the CDR3 is TGTGCCAGTAGTATTTCCCAAGACAGTGCCTATGGCTACACCTTC.

This clonotype was seen a handful of times. The chain recombines TRBV7-2 with TRBJ2-5, with D perhaps assigned TRBD1 or TRBD2 (5 bases each). CDR1 SGHTA and CDR2 FQGNSA come from the germline V gene. Trimming stripped 1 base from V and 5 bases from J, with 11 bases between. The CDR3 spans 14 residues. The CDR3 sequence is CASSLVGPSETQYF. CDR3 in DNA: TGTGCCAGCAGCTTAGTGGGACCCAGCGAGACCCAGTACTTC.

The J gene is TRBJ2-1, the V gene TRBV11-1; D not resolved. This CDR3 is built from 16 residues. With 6 bases removed from V and 1 base from J, the gap between germline ends came to 16 bases. Germline V gene data show CDR1 as SGHAT and CDR2 as FQDESV (reference sequence). The CDR3 bases are TGTGCCAGCAGTATTGGGCGTAGTACTTCCTACAATGAGCAGTTCTTC. Translating it yields CASSIGRSTSYNEQFF.

This clonotype was detected many times. V is TRBV6-2 or TRBV6-3 and J is TRBJ2-1; TRBD2 matches at 14 bases. The CDR3 has 15 amino acids. J was trimmed by 9 bases and V by 7 bases; bases with no gene match: 8. From germline, CDR1 is MNHEY and CDR2 SVGEGT. DNA of the CDR3: TGTGCCAGCAAGACTAGCGGGAGGGCCGATAGTGAGCAGTTCTTC. This sequence encodes CASKTSGRADSEQFF.

Only a few counts were recorded for this clonotype. This chain links TRBV29-1 with TRBJ2-1; 13 nucleotides match TRBD2. V shed 6 bases, J shed 8 bases, and the junction held 7 bases outside the gene matches. Germline V gene data show CDR1 as SQVTM and CDR2 as ANQGSEA. This CDR3 is 14 amino acids long. CDR3 sequence reads: CSVVGLAGLHEQFF. The DNA of the CDR3 is TGCAGCGTCGTGGGACTAGCGGGATTGCATGAGCAGTTCTTC.

This chain links TRBV6-2 or TRBV6-3 with TRBJ2-7; TRBD2 matches at 9 bases. Losses at the gene ends were 6 bases for V and 4 bases for J; bases not matched to a gene: 10. Germline V gene data show CDR1 as MNHEY and CDR2 as SVGEGT. This CDR3 comprises 15 residues. CDR3 protein: CASSSPASGDYEQYF. CDR3 coding DNA: TGTGCCAGCAGCTCCCCTGCTAGCGGGGATTACGAGCAGTACTTC.

This clonotype has ten or more counts. The V call is TRBV20-1, the J call TRBJ2-2, with 7 bases that match TRBD1. The J segment lost 2 bases and the V segment lost 6 bases, leaving 6 bases of the junction unmatched. The CDR3 runs to 14 residues. CDR1 is DFQATT, CDR2 SNEGSKA, per germline (reference sequence). The CDR3 region has the DNA TGCAGTGCGCAGGGACAGAGTAACACCGGGGAGCTGTTTTTT. Translation gives CSAQGQSNTGELFF.

This clonotype was counted only a few times. J is TRBJ1-1 and V is TRBV5-1, with D possibly matching TRBD1 (6 bases). This CDR3 has 15 residues. V lost 0 bases and J lost 1, with 10 bases in between. Germline V lookup: CDR1 SGHRS, CDR2 YFSETQ. The CDR3 DNA sequence: TGCGCCAGCAGCTTGGGTGGACAGCAGAACACTGAAGCTTTCTTT. Translating it yields CASSLGGQQNTEAFF.

This clonotype has more than one count but fewer than ten. V gene TRBV28 combines with J gene TRBJ1-6, with D maybe TRBD1 (5 bases). The germline V gene has CDR1 MDHEN and CDR2 SYDVKM. Trimming removed 7 bases from V and 8 bases from J, with 15 bases in between. The CDR3 sequence is 14 residues long. DNA for the CDR3: TGTGCCAGCACCATACCCCAGGGTTATTCACCCCTCCACTTT. Translation: CASTIPQGYSPLHF.

This clonotype was counted ten times or more. The gene calls are TRBV7-6 and TRBJ2-1, with 10 bases aligning to TRBD2. This CDR3 contains 18 residues. CDR1 and CDR2 (germline): SGHVS, FNYEAQ. Losses at the gene ends were 1 base for V and 6 bases for J; bases not matched to a gene: 12. The CDR3 bases are TGTGCCAGCAGCTTAGTGCCAGAGACTAGCGGGTATCTCAATGAGCAGTTCTTC. It translates to CASSLVPETSGYLNEQFF.

Comment on this clonotype: Just one base apart from a much larger clone, this may be a read error. The chain has TRBV7-9 and TRBJ2-7, with unresolved D. Between the trimmed V and J ends, which lost 0 bases and 1 base, there was a span of 10 bases. Germline V CDR1 and CDR2: SEHNR, FQNEAQ (reference sequence). This CDR3 is 15 amino acids long. Here the CDR3 DNA reads TGTGCCAGCAGCTTAGCGAGCGACAAATCCTACGAGCAGTACTTC. Translated: CASSLASDKSYEQYF.

This clonotype came up many times. The chain employs TRBV29-1 and TRBJ2-2, with D hard to call. V was pared by 2 bases and J by 7 bases, with 8 bases between. The germline V gene encodes CDR1 SQVTM and CDR2 ANQGSEA. The CDR3 is made up of 12 amino acids. CDR3 bases: TGCAGCGTTGAACCTACTAACGGGGAGCTGTTTTTT. Translation: CSVEPTNGELFF.